The 6 T cell receptor beta chains listed next were all sequenced from one sample in a study of response to subunit inactivated influenza vaccine. A single record per CDR3 protein comes from TCRdb applying MiXCR to the RT-PCR reads. Of a few hundred thousand distinct CDR3 sequences in the sample, roughly 9.7% were seen once. Source: PBMCs from blood, taken roughly 45 days after vaccination. These receptors originate from a middle-aged man who received an inactivated influenza vaccine.

This clonotype appeared a few times. This chain uses TRBV10-3 with TRBJ2-4, with TRBD1 identical over 10 bases. CDR3 length: 14 amino acids. V shed 10 bases and J 5 bases; nucleotides not matched to a gene: 8. Germline V gives CDR1 ENHRY, CDR2 SYGVKD. This CDR3 is CATGGQGSQNIQYF. CDR3 nucleotide sequence: TGTGCCACGGGGGGACAGGGGAGCCAAAACATTCAGTACTTC.

This clonotype came up a few times. The chain couples TRBV9 to TRBJ2-3; TRBD2 matches at 12 bases. CDR1 and CDR2 from the germline V gene are SGDLS and YYNGEE. This CDR3 contains 17 residues. V shed 0 bases, J shed 2 bases, and the junction held 4 bases outside the gene matches. CDR3 loop: CASSVGASGRATDTQYF. For the CDR3, the DNA is TGTGCCAGCAGCGTAGGTGCTAGCGGGAGGGCCACAGATACGCAGTATTTT.

Many counts were recorded for this clonotype. The chain links TRBV10-3 to TRBJ2-1; no clear D. Germline CDR1 is ENHRY and CDR2 is SYGVKD. V was cut by 8 bases and J by 5 bases, with 10 bases left in between. The CDR3 contains 12 residues. The CDR3 sequence is CAIARSDNEQFF. CDR3 nucleotide sequence: TGTGCCATCGCCAGATCTGACAATGAGCAGTTCTTC.

This clonotype was observed a few times. The chain recombines TRBV4-2 with TRBJ2-1; 12 nucleotides line up with TRBD2. The CDR3 runs to 21 residues. From germline, CDR1 is LGHNA and CDR2 YNFKEQ. Unmatched junction bases numbered 15, after V lost 3 bases and J lost 0 bases. CDR3 amino acids: CASSHASGGDQRGSSYNEQFF. CDR3 nucleotide sequence: TGTGCCAGCAGCCACGCTAGCGGGGGGGACCAGAGGGGAAGCTCCTACAATGAGCAGTTCTTC.

The chain recombines TRBV7-2 with TRBJ1-2, with unresolved D. Trimming removed 5 bases at V and 0 bases at J, with 10 bases between. The length of the CDR3 is 14 residues. Germline values: CDR1 SGHTA, CDR2 FQGNSA. The CDR3 is CASSLNAANYGYTF. CDR3 sequence (DNA): TGTGCCAGCAGCCTGAACGCAGCTAACTATGGCTACACCTTC. Using reference TRBV7-2 and TRBJ1-2 for the parts outside the CDR3, the full variable domain is GAGVSQSPSNKVTEKGKDVELRCDPISGHTALYWYRQSLGQGLEFLIYFQGNSAPDKSGLPSDRFSAERTGGSVSTLTIQRTQQEDSAVYLCASSLNAANYGYTFGSGTRLTVV.

The chain is built from TRBV12-3 or TRBV12-4 and TRBJ2-1, with 10 nucleotides matching TRBD1. Losses at the gene ends were 7 bases for V and 0 bases for J; bases not matched to a gene: 18. This CDR3 region has 20 residues. The CDR3 reads CASNVPGQGTRAGSYNEQFF. The CDR3 nucleotides are TGTGCCAGCAACGTCCCGGGACAGGGGACTAGAGCGGGCTCCTACAATGAGCAGTTCTTC.